This TCR beta chain stems from a study of control samples from healthy donors and cancer patients. This CDR3 spans 14 amino acids. After removal of 4 bases from V and 1 base from J, the junction contained 2 bases not matched to a gene. CDR1 is SGHTA, CDR2 FQGTGA, per germline. Profiling relied on immunoSEQ multiplex PCR, and the TCRdb table lists in-frame clones only, not all of them. Among fewer than 85,000 clones listed, roughly 91% were seen once. This receptor was obtained from a man aged 25-45 years in good health. This sequence joins TRBV7-3 and TRBJ2-5; 8 bases are a match to TRBD1. Sequencing used blood. In nucleotides, the CDR3 is TGTGCCAGCAGCTCTACAGGGGGCCAAGAGACCCAGTACTTC. Translation: CASSSTGGQETQYF.